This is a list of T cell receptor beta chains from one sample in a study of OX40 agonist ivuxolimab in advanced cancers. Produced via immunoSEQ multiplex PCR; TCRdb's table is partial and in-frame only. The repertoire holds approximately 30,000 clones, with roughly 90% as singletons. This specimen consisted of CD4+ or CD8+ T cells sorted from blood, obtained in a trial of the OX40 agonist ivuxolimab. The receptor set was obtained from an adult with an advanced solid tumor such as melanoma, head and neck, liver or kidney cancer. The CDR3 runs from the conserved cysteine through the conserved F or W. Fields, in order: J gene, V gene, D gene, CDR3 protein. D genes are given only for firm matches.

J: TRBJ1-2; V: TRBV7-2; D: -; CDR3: CASSESQGNYGYTF
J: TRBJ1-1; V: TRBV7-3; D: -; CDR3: CASSSTVNTEAFF
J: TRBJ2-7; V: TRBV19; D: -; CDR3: CASSRDTTYEQYF
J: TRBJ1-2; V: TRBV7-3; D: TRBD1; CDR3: CASSLRGGQGAYGYTF
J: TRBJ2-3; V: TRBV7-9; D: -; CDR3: CASSLGRTGASGETQYF
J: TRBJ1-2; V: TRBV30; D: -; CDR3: CAWSVRPYLFTF
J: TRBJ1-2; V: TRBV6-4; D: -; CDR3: CASSDGRRSYGYTF
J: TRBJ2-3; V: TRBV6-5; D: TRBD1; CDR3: CASSPEGATDTQYF
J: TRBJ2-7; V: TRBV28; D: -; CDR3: CASSFDLVRLDYEQYF
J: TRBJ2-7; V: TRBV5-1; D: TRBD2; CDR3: CASSLNSGSRYEQYF
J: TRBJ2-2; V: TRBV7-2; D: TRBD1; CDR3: CASSPWTGRLGANTGELFF
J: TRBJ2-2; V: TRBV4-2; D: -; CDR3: CASSHTSTGELFF
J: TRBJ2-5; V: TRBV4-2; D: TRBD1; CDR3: CASSQAQGAWETQYF
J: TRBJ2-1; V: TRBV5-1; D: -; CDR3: CASSKYGSYNEQFF
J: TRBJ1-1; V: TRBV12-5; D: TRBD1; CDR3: CASGYGTGGQAFF
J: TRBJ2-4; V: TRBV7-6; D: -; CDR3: CASSLRGEAKNIQYF
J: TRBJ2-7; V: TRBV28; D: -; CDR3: CASKDPSGVISHEQYF
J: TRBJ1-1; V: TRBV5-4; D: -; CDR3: CASSQGSGDTEAFF
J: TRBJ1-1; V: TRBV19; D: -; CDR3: CASSERGLSTRAFF
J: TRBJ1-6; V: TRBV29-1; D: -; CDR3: CSVGGQRDNSPLHF
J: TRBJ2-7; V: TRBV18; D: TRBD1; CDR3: CASSPGRTGVGEQYF
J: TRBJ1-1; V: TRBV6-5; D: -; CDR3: CASTGTRNTEAFF
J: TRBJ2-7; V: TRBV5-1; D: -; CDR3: CASSFGGATYEQYF
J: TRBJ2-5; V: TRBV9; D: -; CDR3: CASSSRGGETQYF
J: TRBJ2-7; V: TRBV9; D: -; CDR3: CASSPPSSYEQYF
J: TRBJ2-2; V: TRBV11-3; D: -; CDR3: CASSPAPGANTGELFF
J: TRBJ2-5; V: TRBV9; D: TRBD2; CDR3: CASSTRTSGGQETQYF
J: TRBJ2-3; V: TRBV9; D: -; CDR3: CASSAGTPRRDTQYF
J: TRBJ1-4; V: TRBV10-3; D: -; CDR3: CAISEDSGYTNEKLFF
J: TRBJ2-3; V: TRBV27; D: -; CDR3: CASRLVGMDTDTQYF
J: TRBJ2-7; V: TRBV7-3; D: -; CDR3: CASSLTVLAQPYEQYF
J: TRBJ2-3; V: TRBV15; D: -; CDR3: CATSLDLASTDTQYF
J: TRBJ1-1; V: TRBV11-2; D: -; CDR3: CASSLERTEAFF
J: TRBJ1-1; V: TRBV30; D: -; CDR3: CAWDRKSTEAFF
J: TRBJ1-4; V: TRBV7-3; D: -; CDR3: CASSLRHNEKLFF
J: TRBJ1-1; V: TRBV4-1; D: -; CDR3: CASSPGGIPNTEAFF
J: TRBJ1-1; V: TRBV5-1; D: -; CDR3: CASSRQVGLNTEAFF
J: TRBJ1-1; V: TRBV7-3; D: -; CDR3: CASRPSQGARNTEAFF
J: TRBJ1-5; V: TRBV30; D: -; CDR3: CAWSLTNNQPQHF
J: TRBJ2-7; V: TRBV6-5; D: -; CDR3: CASSYRPGSFYEQYF
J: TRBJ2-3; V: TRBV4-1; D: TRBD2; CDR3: CASSQDGTSASTDTQYF
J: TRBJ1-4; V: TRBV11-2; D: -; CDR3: CASSPDGKGREKLFF
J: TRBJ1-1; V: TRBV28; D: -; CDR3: CASSLRGLNTEAFF
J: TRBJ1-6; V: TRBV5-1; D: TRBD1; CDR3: CASSSRQGTNSPLHF
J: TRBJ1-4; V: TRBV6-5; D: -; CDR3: CASRSGGVAFEKLFF
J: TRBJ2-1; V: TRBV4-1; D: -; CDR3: CASSPGGRGGGREQFF
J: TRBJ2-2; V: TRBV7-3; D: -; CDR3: CASSLSGGELFF
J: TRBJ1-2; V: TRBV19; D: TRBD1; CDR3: CASRERDREVGYTF
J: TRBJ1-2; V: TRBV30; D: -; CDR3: CAWSDSGNYGYTF
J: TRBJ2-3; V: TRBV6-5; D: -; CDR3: CASSLGRGPTEWTQYF
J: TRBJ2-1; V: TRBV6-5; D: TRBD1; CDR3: CASSWTGGINNEQFF
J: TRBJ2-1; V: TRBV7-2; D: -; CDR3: CASSLAIRGASFYYNEQFF
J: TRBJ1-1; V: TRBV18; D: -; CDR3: CASSANRVQLNTEAFF
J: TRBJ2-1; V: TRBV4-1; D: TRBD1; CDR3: CASSQATGTVYNEQFF
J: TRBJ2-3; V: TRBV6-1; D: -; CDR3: CASSEQGGGTDTQYF